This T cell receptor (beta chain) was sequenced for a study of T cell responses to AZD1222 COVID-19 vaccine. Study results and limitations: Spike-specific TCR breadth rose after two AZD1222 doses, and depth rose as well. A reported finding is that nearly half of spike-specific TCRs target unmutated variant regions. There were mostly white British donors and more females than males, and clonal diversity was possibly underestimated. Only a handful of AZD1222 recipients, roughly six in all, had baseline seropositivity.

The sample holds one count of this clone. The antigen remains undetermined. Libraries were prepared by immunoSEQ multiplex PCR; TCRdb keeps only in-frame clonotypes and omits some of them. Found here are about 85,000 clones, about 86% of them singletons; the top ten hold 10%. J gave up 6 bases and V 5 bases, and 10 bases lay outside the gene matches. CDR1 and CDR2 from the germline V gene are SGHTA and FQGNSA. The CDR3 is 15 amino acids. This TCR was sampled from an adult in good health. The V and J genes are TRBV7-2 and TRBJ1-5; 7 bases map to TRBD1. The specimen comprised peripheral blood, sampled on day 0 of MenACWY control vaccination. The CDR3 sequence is CASSVDRDLGQPQHF. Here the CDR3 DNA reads TGTGCCAGCAGCGTCGACAGGGATCTGGGTCAGCCCCAGCATTTT.